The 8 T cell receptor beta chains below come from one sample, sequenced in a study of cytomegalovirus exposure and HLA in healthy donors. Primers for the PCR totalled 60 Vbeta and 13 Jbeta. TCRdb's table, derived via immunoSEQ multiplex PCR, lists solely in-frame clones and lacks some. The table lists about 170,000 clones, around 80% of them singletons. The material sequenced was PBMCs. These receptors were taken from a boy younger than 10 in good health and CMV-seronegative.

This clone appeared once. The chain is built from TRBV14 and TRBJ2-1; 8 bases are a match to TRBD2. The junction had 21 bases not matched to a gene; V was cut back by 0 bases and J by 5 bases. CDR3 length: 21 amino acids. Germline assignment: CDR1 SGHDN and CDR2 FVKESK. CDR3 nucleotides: TGTGCCAGCAGCCAAGACCTGAGCGGGAGTTCCCACAATGATGATGACAATGAGCAGTTCTTC. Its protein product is CASSQDLSGSSHNDDDNEQFF.

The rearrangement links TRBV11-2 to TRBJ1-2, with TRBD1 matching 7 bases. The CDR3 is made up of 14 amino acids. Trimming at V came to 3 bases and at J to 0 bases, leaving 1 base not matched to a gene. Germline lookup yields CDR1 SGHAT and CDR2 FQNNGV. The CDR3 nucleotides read TGTGCCAGCAGCTTGACAGGGACTAACTATGGCTACACCTTC. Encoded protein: CASSLTGTNYGYTF.

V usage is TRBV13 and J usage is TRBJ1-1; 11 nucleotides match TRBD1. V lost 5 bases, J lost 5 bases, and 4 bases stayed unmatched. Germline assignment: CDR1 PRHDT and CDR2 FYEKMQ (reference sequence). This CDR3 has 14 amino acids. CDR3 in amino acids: CASSRGTGGTEAFF. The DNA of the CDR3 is TGTGCCAGCAGCCGTGGGACAGGGGGAACTGAAGCTTTCTTT.

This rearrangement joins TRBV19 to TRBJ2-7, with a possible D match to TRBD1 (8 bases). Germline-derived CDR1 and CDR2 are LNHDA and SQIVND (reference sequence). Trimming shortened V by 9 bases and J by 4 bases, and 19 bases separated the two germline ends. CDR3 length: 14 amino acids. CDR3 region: CASFDTGGVYEQYF. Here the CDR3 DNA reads TGTGCCAGCTTTGACACAGGGGGGGTGTACGAGCAGTACTTC.

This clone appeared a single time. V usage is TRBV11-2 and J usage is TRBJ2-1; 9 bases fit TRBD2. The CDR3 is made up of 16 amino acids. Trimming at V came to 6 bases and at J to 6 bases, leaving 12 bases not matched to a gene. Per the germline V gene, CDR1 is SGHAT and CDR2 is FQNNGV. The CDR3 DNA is TGTGCCAGCAGATCCACCGGGACTAGCTACGGCAATGAGCAGTTCTTC. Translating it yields CASRSTGTSYGNEQFF.

CDR3: CASSRGLAGAEQFF. DNA for the CDR3: TGTGCCAGCAGCCGGGGACTAGCGGGGGCTGAGCAGTTCTTC. The chain has TRBV9 and TRBJ2-1; 14 positions match TRBD2. Trimming at V came to 4 bases and at J to 9 bases, leaving 3 bases not matched to a gene. The CDR3 spans 14 residues. Per the germline V gene, CDR1 is SGDLS and CDR2 is YYNGEE.

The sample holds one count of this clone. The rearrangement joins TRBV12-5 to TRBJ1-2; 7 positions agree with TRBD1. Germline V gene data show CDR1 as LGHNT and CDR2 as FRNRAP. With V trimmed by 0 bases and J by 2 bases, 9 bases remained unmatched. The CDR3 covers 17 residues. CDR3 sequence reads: CASGLVPGTALNYGYTF. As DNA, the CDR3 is TGTGCTAGTGGTTTGGTCCCCGGGACAGCTCTCAACTATGGCTACACCTTC.

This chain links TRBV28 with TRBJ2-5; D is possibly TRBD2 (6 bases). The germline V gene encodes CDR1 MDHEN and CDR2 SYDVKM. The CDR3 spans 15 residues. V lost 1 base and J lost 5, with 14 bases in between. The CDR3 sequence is CASSLSAGTRETQYF. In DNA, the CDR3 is TGTGCCAGCAGTTTATCTGCCGGGACTCGGGAGACCCAGTACTTC. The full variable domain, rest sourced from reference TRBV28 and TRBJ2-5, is DVKVTQSSRYLVKRTGEKVFLECVQDMDHENMFWYRQDPGLGLRLIYFSYDVKMKEKGDIPEGYSVSREKKERFSLILESASTNQTSMYLCASSLSAGTRETQYFGPGTRLLVL.